This TCR beta chain was sequenced in a study of T cell repertoires in cytomegalovirus infection. In the case of this clonotype: The antigen remains unidentified.

MiXCR, applied by TCRdb to the reads, yields one record per CDR3 protein. Of some 940,000 distinct CDR3 sequences in the sample, approximately 32% were seen once. Trimming left V 5 bases short and J 0 bases short, with 13 bases between. This CDR3 spans 15 amino acids. Per the germline V gene, CDR1 is SQVTM and CDR2 is ANQGSEA. The sequencing here drew on cultured CD8+ T cells from PBMCs, taken from culture after CMV antigen stimulation. This sequence joins TRBV29-1 and TRBJ2-2; D is undetermined. The clonotype originates from a human donor in good health (CMV status not recorded). Some clones in this sample may be carry-over from other donors' samples. This CDR3 is CSVSAGPPNTGELFF. CDR3 sequence (DNA): TGCAGCGTTTCCGCCGGACCGCCGAACACCGGGGAGCTGTTTTTT.